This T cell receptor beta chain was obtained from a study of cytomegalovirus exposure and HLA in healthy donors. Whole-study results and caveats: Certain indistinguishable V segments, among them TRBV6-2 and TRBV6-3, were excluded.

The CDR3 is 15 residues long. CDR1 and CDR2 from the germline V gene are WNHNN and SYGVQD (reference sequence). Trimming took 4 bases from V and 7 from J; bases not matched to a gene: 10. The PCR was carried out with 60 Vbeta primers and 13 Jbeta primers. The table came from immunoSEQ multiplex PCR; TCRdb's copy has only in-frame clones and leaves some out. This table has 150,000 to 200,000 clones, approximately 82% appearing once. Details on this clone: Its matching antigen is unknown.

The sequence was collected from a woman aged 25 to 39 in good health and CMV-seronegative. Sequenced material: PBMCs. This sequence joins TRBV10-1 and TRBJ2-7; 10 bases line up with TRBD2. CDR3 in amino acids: CASSVKLAGVWEQYF. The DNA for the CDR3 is TGCGCCAGCAGTGTCAAGCTAGCGGGAGTCTGGGAGCAGTACTTC.